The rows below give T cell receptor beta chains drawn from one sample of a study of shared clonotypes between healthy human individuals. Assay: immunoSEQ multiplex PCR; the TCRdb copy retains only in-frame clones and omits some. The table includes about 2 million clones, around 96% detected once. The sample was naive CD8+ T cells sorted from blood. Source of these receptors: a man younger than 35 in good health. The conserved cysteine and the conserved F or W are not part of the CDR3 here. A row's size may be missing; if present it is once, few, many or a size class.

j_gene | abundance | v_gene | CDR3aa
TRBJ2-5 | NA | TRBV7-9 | ASSQGRSAGETQY
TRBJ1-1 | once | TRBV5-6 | ASSHRTGGVFTEAF
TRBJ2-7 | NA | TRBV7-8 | ASSSAEGHGY
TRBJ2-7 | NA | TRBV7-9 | ASSLLYGGLTYEQY
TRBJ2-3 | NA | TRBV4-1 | ASSQDPAGVSSDTQY
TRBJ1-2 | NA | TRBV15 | ATSRAEGANGYT
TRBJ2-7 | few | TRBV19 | ASSILNSEEQY
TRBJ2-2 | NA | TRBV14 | ASSGSGKNTGELF
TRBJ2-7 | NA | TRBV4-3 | ASSQDLAGGPSYEQY
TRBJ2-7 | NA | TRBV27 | ASMSGTYEQY
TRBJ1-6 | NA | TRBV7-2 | ASSLAVSYNSPLH
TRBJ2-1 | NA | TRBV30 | AWDGLAGGNEQF
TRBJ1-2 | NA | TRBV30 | AWSIRGQDGYT
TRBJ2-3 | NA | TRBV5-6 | ASSLARGGTDTQY
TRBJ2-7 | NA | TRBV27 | ASSPSGGETPYEQY
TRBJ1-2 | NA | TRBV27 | ASSLFAEGAYGYT
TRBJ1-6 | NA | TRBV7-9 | ASSLDERGPYNSPLH
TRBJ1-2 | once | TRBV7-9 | ASSPPGPSAITLRYT
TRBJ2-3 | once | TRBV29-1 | SVEGERSTDTQY
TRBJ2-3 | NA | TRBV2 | ASSDTSGGLGRTDTQY
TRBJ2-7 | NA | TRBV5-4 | ASSPDRAKHSYEQY
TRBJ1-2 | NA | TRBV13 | ASSSPEGLYGYT
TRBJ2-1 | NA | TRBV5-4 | ASFEREESSYNEQF
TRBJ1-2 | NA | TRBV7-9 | ASSHTTGAYGYT
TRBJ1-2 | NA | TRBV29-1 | SALPMGGYT
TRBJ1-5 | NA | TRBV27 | ASSPRDGNQPQH
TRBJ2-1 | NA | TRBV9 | ASSVVQGTGEQF
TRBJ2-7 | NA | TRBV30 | AANTGGLEQY
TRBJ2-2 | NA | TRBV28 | ASSLNPITSGHYTGELF
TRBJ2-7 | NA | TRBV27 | ASSPGRATSYEQY